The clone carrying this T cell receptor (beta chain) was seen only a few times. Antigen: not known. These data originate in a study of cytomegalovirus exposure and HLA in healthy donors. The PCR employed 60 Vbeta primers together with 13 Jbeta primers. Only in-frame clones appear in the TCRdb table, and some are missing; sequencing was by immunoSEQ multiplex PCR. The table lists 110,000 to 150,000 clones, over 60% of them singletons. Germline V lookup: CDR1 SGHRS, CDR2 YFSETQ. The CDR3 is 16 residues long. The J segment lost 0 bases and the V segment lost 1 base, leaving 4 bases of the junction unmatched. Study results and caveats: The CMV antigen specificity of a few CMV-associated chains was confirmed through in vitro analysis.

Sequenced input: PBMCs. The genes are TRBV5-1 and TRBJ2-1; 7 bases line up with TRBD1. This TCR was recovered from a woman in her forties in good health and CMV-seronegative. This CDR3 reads CASSLTGDGSYNEQFF. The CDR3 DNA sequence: TGCGCCAGCAGCTTGACAGGGGATGGCTCCTACAATGAGCAGTTCTTC.